This T cell receptor (beta chain) was captured in a study of early T cells in non-severe SARS-CoV-2 infection. Whole-study results and caveats: VDJdb matching, biased toward anti-spike CD8 responses, missed private and CD4 specificities.

V dropped 4 bases and J dropped 4; count of bases not matched to a gene: 16. In germline, CDR1 is SGDLS, CDR2 YYNGEE. The CDR3 runs to 19 residues. This clonotype was seen repeatedly, ten times or more. Antigen specificity is unknown. Individually, cDNA molecules had unique molecular identifiers attached to them. TCRdb independently ran MiXCR on the 5' RACE reads; one entry per CDR3 protein. The data contain roughly 88,000 distinct CDR3 sequences, roughly 15% of them seen just once; the ten biggest clones take up about 6%. The chain couples TRBV9 to TRBJ2-6, with 8 bases identical to TRBD1. Sample: whole blood. The sequence derives from an adult who was a healthcare worker with PCR-confirmed SARS-CoV-2 infection or an uninfected control (not recorded which). CDR3 sequence: CASSTPLWTGLAGANVLTF. DNA for the CDR3: TGTGCCAGCAGCACCCCTCTATGGACAGGGCTGGCCGGGGCCAACGTCCTGACTTTC.